This TCR beta chain comes out of a study of technical replicates of blood from a few donors. Looked up from germline, CDR1 is GTSNPN and CDR2 is SVGIG (reference sequence). V was pared by 2 bases and J by 6 bases, with 14 bases between. This CDR3 spans 14 amino acids. Libraries were prepared by immunoSEQ multiplex PCR; TCRdb keeps only in-frame clonotypes and omits some of them. The profile shows some 93,000 clones, about 95% of them singletons. V gene TRBV30 combines with J gene TRBJ1-5; weak D call: TRBD1 (5 bases). Sequencing used T cells isolated from PBMCs. The TCR originated in a human donor in good health. The CDR3 protein is CAWSQGSGGQPQHF. DNA of the CDR3: TGTGCCTGGAGTCAAGGCTCGGGGGGTCAGCCCCAGCATTTT.